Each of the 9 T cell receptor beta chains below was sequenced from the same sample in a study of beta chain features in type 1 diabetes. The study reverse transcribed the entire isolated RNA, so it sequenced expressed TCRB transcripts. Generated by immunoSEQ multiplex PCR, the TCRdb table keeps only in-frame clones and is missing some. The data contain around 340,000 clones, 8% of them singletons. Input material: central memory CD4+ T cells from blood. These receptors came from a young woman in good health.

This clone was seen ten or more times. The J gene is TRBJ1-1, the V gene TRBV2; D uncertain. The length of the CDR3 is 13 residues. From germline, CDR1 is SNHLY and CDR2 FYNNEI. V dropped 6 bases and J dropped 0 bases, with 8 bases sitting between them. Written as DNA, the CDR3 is TGTGCCAGCAGAGGCCAGATGAACACTGAAGCTTTCTTT. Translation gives CASRGQMNTEAFF.

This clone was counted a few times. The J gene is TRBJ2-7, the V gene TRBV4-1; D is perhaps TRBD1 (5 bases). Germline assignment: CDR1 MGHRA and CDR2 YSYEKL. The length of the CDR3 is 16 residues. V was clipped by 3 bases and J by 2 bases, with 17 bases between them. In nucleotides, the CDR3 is TGCGCCAGCAGCCACGGAGAGGTAACAGGACCCTACGAGCAGTACTTC. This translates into CASSHGEVTGPYEQYF.

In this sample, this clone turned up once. DNA for the CDR3: TGTGCCAGCAGTTACTCTAGCTTGGGAAACACCATATATTTT. Amino acid sequence: CASSYSSLGNTIYF. The rearrangement links TRBV6-5 to TRBJ1-3; D remains unclear. The germline gives CDR1 MNHEY, CDR2 SVGAGI. Trimming removed 0 bases at V and 4 bases at J, with 7 bases between. CDR3 length equals 14 residues.

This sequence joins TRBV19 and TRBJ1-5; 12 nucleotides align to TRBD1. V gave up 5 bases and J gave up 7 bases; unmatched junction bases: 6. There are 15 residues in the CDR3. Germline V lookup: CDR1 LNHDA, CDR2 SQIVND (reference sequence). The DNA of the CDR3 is TGTGCCAGTAGTCAGGGGACAGGGGGCGGACAGCCCCAGCATTTT. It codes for CASSQGTGGGQPQHF.

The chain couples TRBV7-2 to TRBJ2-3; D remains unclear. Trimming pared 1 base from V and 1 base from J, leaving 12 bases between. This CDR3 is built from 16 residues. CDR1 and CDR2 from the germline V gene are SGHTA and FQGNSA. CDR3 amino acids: CASSLGRPKRTDTQYF. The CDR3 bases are TGTGCCAGCAGCTTAGGACGACCCAAACGCACAGATACGCAGTATTTT.

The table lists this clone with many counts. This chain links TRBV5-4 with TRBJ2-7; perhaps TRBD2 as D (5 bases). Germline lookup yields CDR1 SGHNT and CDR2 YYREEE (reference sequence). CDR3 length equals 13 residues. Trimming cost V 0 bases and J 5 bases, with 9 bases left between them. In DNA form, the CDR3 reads TGTGCCAGCAGCTTGGTTGACGGGGACGAGCAGTACTTC. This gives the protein CASSLVDGDEQYF.

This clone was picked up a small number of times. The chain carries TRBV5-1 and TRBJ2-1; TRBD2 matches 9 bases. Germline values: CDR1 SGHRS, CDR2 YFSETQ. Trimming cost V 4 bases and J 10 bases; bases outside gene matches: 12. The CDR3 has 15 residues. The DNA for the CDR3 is TGCGCCAGCAGCCTAGGGCGGGAGGGCTCACACGAGCAGTTCTTC. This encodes CASSLGREGSHEQFF. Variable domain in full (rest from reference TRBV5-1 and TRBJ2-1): KAGVTQTPRYLIKTRGQQVTLSCSPISGHRSVSWYQQTPGQGLQFLFEYFSETQRNKGNFPGRFSGRQFSNSRSEMNVSTLELGDSALYLCASSLGREGSHEQFFGPGTRLTVL.

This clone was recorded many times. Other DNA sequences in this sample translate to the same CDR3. CDR3 sequence: CASSLALLASYNEQFF. CDR3 in DNA: TGTGCCAGCAGCTTAGCGCTTCTAGCGAGTTACAATGAGCAGTTCTTC. This chain joins TRBV7-8 and TRBJ2-1; weak D call: TRBD2 (6 bases). Germline lookup yields CDR1 SGHVS and CDR2 FQNEAQ. V shed 0 bases and J shed 4 bases, with 13 bases lying between them. There are 16 residues in the CDR3.

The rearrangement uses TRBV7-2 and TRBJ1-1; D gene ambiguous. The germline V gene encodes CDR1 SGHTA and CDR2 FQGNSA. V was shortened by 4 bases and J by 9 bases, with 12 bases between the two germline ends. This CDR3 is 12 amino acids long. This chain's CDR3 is CASSWTGSQAFF. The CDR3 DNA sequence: TGTGCCAGCAGCTGGACTGGGTCCCAAGCTTTCTTT. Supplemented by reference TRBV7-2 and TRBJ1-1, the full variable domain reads GAGVSQSPSNKVTEKGKDVELRCDPISGHTALYWYRQSLGQGLEFLIYFQGNSAPDKSGLPSDRFSAERTGGSVSTLTIQRTQQEDSAVYLCASSWTGSQAFFGQGTRLTVV.